The next 9 T cell receptor beta chains were all read from a single sample in a study of blood T cell repertoires in COVID-19 (dated by TCRdb to about 2020). The library came from the immunoSEQ multiplex PCR assay. In TCRdb, the immuneACCESS table is reduced to in-frame sequences with V and J assigned. These tables do not hold every clone; where another copy was compared, an unresolved V gene accounts for under half, and the others remain unexplained. This sample is represented by around 160,000 clones; around 82% of them were singletons. The ten largest clonotypes hold 9.5% to 12% of the sample. Sample: peripheral blood. The receptors were sampled from a man between 60 and 75 years old with active or convalescent COVID-19.

Only one count was recorded for this clone. CDR3 DNA sequence: TGTGCCAGCAGTTCCCCGGGACTAGCGGGAGGGCCCGATACGCAGTATTTT. This translates into CASSSPGLAGGPDTQYF. V and J are TRBV28 and TRBJ2-3, with 16 bases aligning to TRBD2. The CDR3 has 17 residues. Germline lookup yields CDR1 MDHEN and CDR2 SYDVKM. J lost 6 bases, V lost 4 bases, and 7 bases had no gene match. The full variable domain, completed using reference TRBV28 and TRBJ2-3, is DVKVTQSSRYLVKRTGEKVFLECVQDMDHENMFWYRQDPGLGLRLIYFSYDVKMKEKGDIPEGYSVSREKKERFSLILESASTNQTSMYLCASSSPGLAGGPDTQYFGPGTRLTVL.

V gene TRBV9 combines with J gene TRBJ2-1; D unclear. V dropped 1 base and J dropped 0 bases, with 8 bases sitting between them. CDR3 length: 15 amino acids. The germline V gene encodes CDR1 SGDLS and CDR2 YYNGEE. CDR3 loop: CASSVSSNSYNEQFF. CDR3 bases: TGTGCCAGCAGCGTATCGTCTAACTCCTACAATGAGCAGTTCTTC.

The genes are TRBV11-3 and TRBJ2-1; no definite D call. Germline V gene lookup returns CDR1 SGHNT and CDR2 YENEEA. Trimming cost V 0 bases and J 5 bases, with 8 bases left between them. The CDR3 runs 14 residues. CDR3: CASSLDLLNNEQFF. CDR3 DNA: TGTGCCAGCAGCTTAGATCTTCTAAACAATGAGCAGTTCTTC.

The chain is built from TRBV18 and TRBJ2-3, with TRBD2 as a possible D gene (6 bases). The V end lost 6 bases, the J end lost 10 bases, and 23 bases lay between the germline ends. Germline CDR1 KGHSH, CDR2 LQKENI. The CDR3 covers 15 residues. CDR3 nucleotide sequence: TGTGCCAGCTCTATGGGACTCCAAACCGGGTGGTCGCAGTATTTT. This sequence encodes CASSMGLQTGWSQYF.

The rearrangement links TRBV27 to TRBJ2-7; perhaps TRBD2 as D (6 bases). The CDR3 totals 15 residues. V dropped 7 bases and J dropped 0 bases, with 16 bases sitting between them. Germline CDR1 and CDR2: MNHEY and SMNVEV (reference sequence). The CDR3 DNA reads TGTGCCAGCACTCAAGAGGGACTTGACTCCTACGAGCAGTACTTC. Amino acids: CASTQEGLDSYEQYF.

This chain joins TRBV9 and TRBJ2-2; 9 bases agree with TRBD1. Germline loops: CDR1 SGDLS, CDR2 YYNGEE. V trimming: 4 bases; J trimming: 4 bases; junction bases outside the gene matches: 5. This CDR3 has 15 residues. CDR3 amino acids: CASSSGTGITGELFF. As DNA, the CDR3 is TGTGCCAGCAGCTCCGGGACAGGGATCACCGGGGAGCTGTTTTTT.

The J gene is TRBJ2-1, the V gene TRBV5-1; TRBD2 agrees at 13 bases. The CDR3 totals 14 residues. Per germline, CDR1 SGHRS and CDR2 YFSETQ. J was trimmed by 4 bases and V by 7 bases; bases with no gene match: 2. CDR3 protein: CASGTSGTYNEQFF. CDR3 DNA: TGCGCCAGCGGGACTAGCGGGACATACAATGAGCAGTTCTTC.

The chain is built from TRBV18 and TRBJ2-6; 8 nucleotides agree with TRBD2. Germline lookup yields CDR1 KGHSH and CDR2 LQKENI. The CDR3 has 18 residues. J lost 0 bases, V lost 1 base, and 5 bases had no gene match. The CDR3 sequence: CASSPRGGWASGANVLTF. DNA for the CDR3: TGTGCCAGCTCACCACGCGGGGGGTGGGCCTCTGGGGCCAACGTCCTGACTTTC.

This clone appeared once. The CDR3 DNA follows: TGTGCCAGCAGCTCAGCAGGCTATGGCTACACCTTC. Protein product: CASSSAGYGYTF. This chain joins TRBV9 and TRBJ1-2, with D unclear. Germline assignment: CDR1 SGDLS and CDR2 YYNGEE. The CDR3 is 12 amino acids. Trimming removed 4 bases from V and 4 bases from J, with 8 bases in between.